The 5 T cell receptor beta chains given below trace back to one sample, sequenced in a study of CD8+CD57+ T cells in acquired aplastic anemia. Profiles of TCR beta VDJ and CDR3 were generated from a genomic DNA template. TCRdb reprocessed the reads via MiXCR and lists one record per CDR3 protein. The data hold 250,000 to 300,000 distinct CDR3 sequences, with roughly 50% observed a single time. The specimen sequenced was sorted CD4+, CD8+, or CD8+CD57+ T cells (not recorded which) from PBMCs. The receptors come from a human donor with severe aplastic anemia or a healthy control (not recorded which).

This clonotype occurred a few times. This chain uses TRBV24-1 with TRBJ2-7, with D uncertain. CDR1 and CDR2 (germline): KGHDR, SFDVKD. The length of the CDR3 is 15 residues. Trimming pared 0 bases from V and 2 bases from J, leaving 10 bases between. The CDR3 region has the DNA TGTGCCACCAGTGATTTGGTGGGTAACACCTACGAGCAGTACTTC. This gives the protein CATSDLVGNTYEQYF.

The CDR3 DNA is TGTGCCACCAGTGATCAAAGCGGGAGTCGCACCGGGGAGCTGTTTTTT. Translation gives CATSDQSGSRTGELFF. The gene calls are TRBV24-1 and TRBJ2-2, with TRBD2 matching over 8 bases. Trimming at V came to 3 bases and at J to 4 bases, leaving 6 bases not matched to a gene. CDR3 length equals 16 residues. CDR1 and CDR2 (germline): KGHDR, SFDVKD.

The chain joins TRBV7-9 to TRBJ2-7; 8 positions agree with TRBD1. Germline V gene data show CDR1 as SEHNR and CDR2 as FQNEAQ (reference sequence). The V gene end was trimmed by 6 bases and the J gene end by 5 bases; junction bases not matched to a gene: 6. The CDR3 covers 13 residues. The chain's CDR3 is CASRPTGVDEQYF. In nucleotides, the CDR3 is TGTGCCAGCAGACCGACAGGGGTAGACGAGCAGTACTTC.

This clonotype appeared many times. The rearrangement joins TRBV20-1 to TRBJ1-1, with TRBD1 identical over 8 bases. Germline values: CDR1 DFQATT, CDR2 SNEGSKA (reference sequence). The CDR3 contains 16 residues. The J segment lost 0 bases and the V segment lost 2 bases, leaving 8 bases of the junction unmatched. The DNA of the CDR3 is TGCAGTGCTAGAACCCCGACAGGGGAGATGAACACTGAAGCTTTCTTT. It yields the protein CSARTPTGEMNTEAFF.

This chain links TRBV7-2 with TRBJ2-3; D gene ambiguous. CDR3 length: 15 residues. Germline CDR1 SGHTA, CDR2 FQGNSA. With 5 bases removed from V and 2 bases from J, the gap between germline ends came to 14 bases. CDR3 bases: TGTGCCAGCAGCCCTGGCAGGCGACCCACAGATACGCAGTATTTT. This sequence encodes CASSPGRRPTDTQYF. Complete variable domain (other parts from reference TRBV7-2 and TRBJ2-3): GAGVSQSPSNKVTEKGKDVELRCDPISGHTALYWYRQSLGQGLEFLIYFQGNSAPDKSGLPSDRFSAERTGGSVSTLTIQRTQQEDSAVYLCASSPGRRPTDTQYFGPGTRLTVL.